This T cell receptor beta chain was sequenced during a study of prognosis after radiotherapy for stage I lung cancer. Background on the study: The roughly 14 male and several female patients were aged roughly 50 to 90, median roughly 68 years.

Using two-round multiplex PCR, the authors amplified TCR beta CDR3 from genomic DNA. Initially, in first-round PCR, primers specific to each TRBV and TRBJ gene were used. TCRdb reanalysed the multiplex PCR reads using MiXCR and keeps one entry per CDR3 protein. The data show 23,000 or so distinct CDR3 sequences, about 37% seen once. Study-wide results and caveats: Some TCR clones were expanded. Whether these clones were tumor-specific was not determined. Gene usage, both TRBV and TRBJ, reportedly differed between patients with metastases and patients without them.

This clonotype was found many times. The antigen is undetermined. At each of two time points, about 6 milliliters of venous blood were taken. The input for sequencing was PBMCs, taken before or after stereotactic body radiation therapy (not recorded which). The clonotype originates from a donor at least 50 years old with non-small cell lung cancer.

The DNA for the CDR3 is TGTGCCAGCAGTTACTCGAGGAGTCCAGTCTATGGCTACACCTTC. Translating gives CASSYSRSPVYGYTF. This rearrangement joins TRBV6-5 to TRBJ1-2; D is uncertain. From germline, CDR1 is MNHEY and CDR2 SVGAGI. V lost 0 bases to trimming and J lost 4 bases, with 12 bases between them. CDR3 length: 15 residues.